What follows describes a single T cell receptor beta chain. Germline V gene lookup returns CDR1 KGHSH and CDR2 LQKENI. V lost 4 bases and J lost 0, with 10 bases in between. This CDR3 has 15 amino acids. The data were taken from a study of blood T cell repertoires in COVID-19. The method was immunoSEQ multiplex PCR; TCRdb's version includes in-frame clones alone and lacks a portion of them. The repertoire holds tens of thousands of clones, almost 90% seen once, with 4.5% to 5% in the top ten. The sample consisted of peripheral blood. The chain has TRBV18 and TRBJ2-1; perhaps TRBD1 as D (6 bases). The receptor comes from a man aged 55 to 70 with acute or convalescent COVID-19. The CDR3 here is CASSLTGFSYNEQFF. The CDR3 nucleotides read TGTGCCAGCTCACTAACAGGGTTCTCCTACAATGAGCAGTTCTTC.